Listed below are T cell receptor beta chains from one sample, sequenced in a study of OX40 agonist ivuxolimab in advanced cancers. Data came from immunoSEQ multiplex PCR; TCRdb stores just in-frame clones and leaves some out. The data contain some 80,000 clones, around 92% of them singletons. Sequencing was performed on CD4+ or CD8+ T cells sorted from blood, taken in a trial of the OX40 agonist ivuxolimab. These receptors all come from an adult with an advanced solid tumor such as melanoma, head and neck, liver or kidney cancer. The CDR3 runs from the conserved cysteine through the conserved F or W. D genes are given only for firm matches. Not every row has a clone size; where given, it reads once, few, many or a size class.

j_call: TRBJ1-6; d_call: .; clone_size: .; v_call: TRBV18; cdr3_aa: CASSPLGRTVISSGSPLHF; cdr3_nt: TGTGCCAGCTCACCTTTAGGGAGGACAGTTATCTCCTCAGGCTCACCCCTCCACTTT
j_call: TRBJ2-1; d_call: TRBD2; clone_size: once; v_call: TRBV13; cdr3_aa: CASSFSGVSYNEQFF; cdr3_nt: TGTGCCAGCAGCTTCAGCGGGGTCTCCTACAATGAGCAGTTCTTC
j_call: TRBJ2-2; d_call: .; clone_size: .; v_call: TRBV29-1; cdr3_aa: CSVEVWAGAAGELFF; cdr3_nt: TGCAGCGTTGAGGTCTGGGCAGGGGCTGCCGGGGAGCTGTTTTTT
j_call: TRBJ2-2; d_call: TRBD1; clone_size: .; v_call: TRBV7-3; cdr3_aa: CASSLTPGQGNTGELFF; cdr3_nt: TGTGCCAGCAGCTTAACGCCGGGACAGGGGAACACCGGGGAGCTGTTTTTT
j_call: TRBJ2-2; d_call: .; clone_size: .; v_call: TRBV18; cdr3_aa: CASSPDTGELFF; cdr3_nt: TGTGCCAGCTCACCCGACACCGGGGAGCTGTTTTTT
j_call: TRBJ1-1; d_call: .; clone_size: .; v_call: TRBV11-2; cdr3_aa: CASSFASEAFF; cdr3_nt: TGTGCCAGCAGCTTTGCCTCTGAAGCTTTCTTT
j_call: TRBJ1-1; d_call: .; clone_size: .; v_call: TRBV19; cdr3_aa: CASSVRGRKHTEAFF; cdr3_nt: TGTGCCAGTAGTGTGAGGGGCAGGAAGCACACTGAAGCTTTCTTT
j_call: TRBJ2-2; d_call: .; clone_size: once; v_call: TRBV6-5; cdr3_aa: CASSYVSGELFF; cdr3_nt: TGTGCCAGCAGTTATGTGTCCGGGGAGCTGTTTTTT
j_call: TRBJ2-7; d_call: .; clone_size: .; v_call: TRBV19; cdr3_aa: CASSINRYEQYF; cdr3_nt: TGTGCCAGTAGTATTAACAGGTACGAGCAGTACTTC
j_call: TRBJ2-7; d_call: .; clone_size: .; v_call: TRBV11-1; cdr3_aa: CASSLRHGSTYEQYF; cdr3_nt: TGTGCCAGCAGCTTGCGACACGGGAGTACCTACGAGCAGTACTTC
j_call: TRBJ2-1; d_call: TRBD2; clone_size: .; v_call: TRBV9; cdr3_aa: CASTNPGLAATSEQFF; cdr3_nt: TGTGCCAGCACCAACCCAGGACTAGCGGCGACGAGTGAGCAGTTCTTC
j_call: TRBJ1-5; d_call: .; clone_size: .; v_call: TRBV6-1; cdr3_aa: CASSEGINQPQHF; cdr3_nt: TGTGCCAGCAGTGAGGGTATCAATCAGCCCCAGCATTTT
j_call: TRBJ2-5; d_call: TRBD1; clone_size: few; v_call: TRBV7-6; cdr3_aa: CASSTGGAETQYF; cdr3_nt: TGTGCCAGCAGCACAGGGGGCGCCGAGACCCAGTACTTC
j_call: TRBJ2-3; d_call: TRBD2; clone_size: .; v_call: TRBV14; cdr3_aa: CASSQADERGHSTDTQYF; cdr3_nt: TGTGCCAGCAGCCAAGCGGATGAGCGGGGGCACAGCACAGATACGCAGTATTTT
j_call: TRBJ2-7; d_call: .; clone_size: once; v_call: TRBV5-1; cdr3_aa: CASSLGSIYEQYF; cdr3_nt: TGCGCCAGCAGCTTGGGCAGTATCTACGAGCAGTACTTC
j_call: TRBJ1-1; d_call: .; clone_size: .; v_call: TRBV27; cdr3_aa: CASSSLPGAENTEAFF; cdr3_nt: TGTGCCAGCAGTTCCCTCCCAGGGGCCGAGAACACTGAAGCTTTCTTT
j_call: TRBJ2-7; d_call: TRBD2; clone_size: .; v_call: TRBV7-4; cdr3_aa: CASSPTSGDPYEQYF; cdr3_nt: TGTGCCAGCAGCCCTACTAGCGGGGACCCCTACGAGCAGTACTTC
j_call: TRBJ1-2; d_call: TRBD1; clone_size: .; v_call: TRBV30; cdr3_aa: CAWIPPHPTGGHYGYTF; cdr3_nt: TGTGCCTGGATTCCGCCCCATCCGACAGGGGGACACTATGGCTACACCTTC
j_call: TRBJ1-1; d_call: TRBD1; clone_size: few; v_call: TRBV4-3; cdr3_aa: CASSQDKGAGATEAFF; cdr3_nt: TGCGCCAGCAGCCAAGATAAGGGGGCGGGGGCCACTGAAGCTTTCTTT
j_call: TRBJ2-7; d_call: .; clone_size: .; v_call: TRBV15; cdr3_aa: CATSRAAGTEAYEQYF; cdr3_nt: TGTGCCACCAGCAGGGCTGCCGGGACGGAGGCCTACGAGCAGTACTTC
j_call: TRBJ2-1; d_call: TRBD2; clone_size: .; v_call: TRBV4-1; cdr3_aa: CASSQEVGGTHNEQFF; cdr3_nt: TGCGCCAGCAGCCAAGAGGTCGGGGGGACCCACAATGAGCAGTTCTTC
j_call: TRBJ2-3; d_call: TRBD2; clone_size: .; v_call: TRBV2; cdr3_aa: CASRPTSGGTDTQYF; cdr3_nt: TGTGCCAGCAGACCTACTAGCGGGGGCACAGATACGCAGTATTTT
j_call: TRBJ2-7; d_call: .; clone_size: .; v_call: TRBV10-3; cdr3_aa: CAISVRGETYEQYF; cdr3_nt: TGTGCCATCAGTGTTCGCGGGGAAACCTACGAGCAGTACTTC
j_call: TRBJ2-5; d_call: TRBD1; clone_size: .; v_call: TRBV6-5; cdr3_aa: CASSTGTAEKETQYF; cdr3_nt: TGTGCCAGCAGCACAGGGACAGCGGAAAAAGAGACCCAGTACTTC
j_call: TRBJ2-3; d_call: TRBD1; clone_size: .; v_call: TRBV19; cdr3_aa: CASSIGTGGDTQYF; cdr3_nt: TGTGCCAGTAGTATAGGTACAGGGGGGGATACGCAGTATTTT
j_call: TRBJ1-4; d_call: TRBD1; clone_size: .; v_call: TRBV18; cdr3_aa: CASSPRGQGYEKLFF; cdr3_nt: TGTGCCAGCTCACCACGGGGACAGGGTTATGAAAAACTGTTTTTT
j_call: TRBJ2-3; d_call: TRBD2; clone_size: .; v_call: TRBV13; cdr3_aa: CASSTRTSGGLTDTQYF; cdr3_nt: TGTGCCAGCAGCACCCGGACTAGCGGGGGGCTCACAGATACGCAGTATTTT
j_call: TRBJ2-1; d_call: TRBD1; clone_size: .; v_call: TRBV6-5; cdr3_aa: CASRRDRVAYNEQFF; cdr3_nt: TGTGCCAGCAGGCGGGACAGGGTTGCCTACAATGAGCAGTTCTTC
j_call: TRBJ2-7; d_call: .; clone_size: .; v_call: TRBV27; cdr3_aa: CASARGLTYEQYF; cdr3_nt: TGTGCCAGCGCCCGAGGGTTGACCTACGAGCAGTACTTC
j_call: TRBJ1-4; d_call: TRBD1; clone_size: .; v_call: TRBV19; cdr3_aa: CASTGTGFPNEKLFF; cdr3_nt: TGTGCCAGTACCGGGACAGGGTTCCCTAATGAAAAACTGTTTTTT
j_call: TRBJ2-3; d_call: .; clone_size: .; v_call: TRBV9; cdr3_aa: CASSVGRVSTDTQYF; cdr3_nt: TGTGCCAGCAGCGTAGGGCGGGTATCCACAGATACGCAGTATTTT
j_call: TRBJ1-4; d_call: .; clone_size: .; v_call: TRBV21-1; cdr3_aa: CASSPSQKLEKLFF; cdr3_nt: TGTGCCAGCAGCCCTTCCCAGAAGCTTGAAAAACTGTTTTTT
j_call: TRBJ2-2; d_call: .; clone_size: .; v_call: TRBV19; cdr3_aa: CASSPPRTGSFNTGELFF; cdr3_nt: TGTGCCAGTAGCCCACCTCGTACAGGGTCGTTTAACACCGGGGAGCTGTTTTTT
j_call: TRBJ1-5; d_call: .; clone_size: .; v_call: TRBV6-5; cdr3_aa: CASSYWPGVGQPQHF; cdr3_nt: TGTGCCAGCAGTTACTGGCCAGGGGTAGGTCAGCCCCAGCATTTT
j_call: TRBJ2-7; d_call: TRBD1; clone_size: .; v_call: TRBV19; cdr3_aa: CASNGRGSYEQYF; cdr3_nt: TGTGCCAGTAATGGCAGGGGGTCCTACGAGCAGTACTTC
j_call: TRBJ1-1; d_call: .; clone_size: .; v_call: TRBV10-2; cdr3_aa: CASSESAGVMAEAFF; cdr3_nt: TGCGCCAGCAGTGAGTCGGCAGGGGTCATGGCTGAAGCTTTCTTT
j_call: TRBJ1-1; d_call: TRBD1; clone_size: .; v_call: TRBV29-1; cdr3_aa: CSVERGLNTEAFF; cdr3_nt: TGCAGCGTCGAAAGGGGGCTTAACACTGAAGCTTTCTTT
j_call: TRBJ1-1; d_call: .; clone_size: .; v_call: TRBV27; cdr3_aa: CASRPGPSVNTEAFF; cdr3_nt: TGTGCCAGCAGACCGGGACCCAGCGTGAACACTGAAGCTTTCTTT
j_call: TRBJ1-3; d_call: TRBD1; clone_size: .; v_call: TRBV6-5; cdr3_aa: CASSYSTGGSGNTIYF; cdr3_nt: TGTGCCAGCAGTTACTCGACAGGGGGCTCTGGAAACACCATATATTTT
j_call: TRBJ1-1; d_call: .; clone_size: .; v_call: TRBV5-6; cdr3_aa: CASSLGFSMNTEAFF; cdr3_nt: TGTGCCAGCAGCTTAGGGTTCAGTATGAACACTGAAGCTTTCTTT
j_call: TRBJ2-2; d_call: TRBD2; clone_size: .; v_call: TRBV7-2; cdr3_aa: CASSLGTSGGATGELFF; cdr3_nt: TGTGCCAGCAGCTTAGGGACTAGCGGGGGAGCTACCGGGGAGCTGTTTTTT
j_call: TRBJ2-7; d_call: .; clone_size: .; v_call: TRBV28; cdr3_aa: CASSLTGVYEQYF; cdr3_nt: TGTGCCAGCAGTCTCACAGGAGTCTACGAGCAGTACTTC
j_call: TRBJ1-1; d_call: .; clone_size: .; v_call: TRBV10-3; cdr3_aa: CAISANRVQGTEAFF; cdr3_nt: TGTGCCATCAGTGCGAACAGGGTTCAGGGGACTGAAGCTTTCTTT
j_call: TRBJ2-7; d_call: .; clone_size: .; v_call: TRBV4-3; cdr3_aa: CASSQVSQASYEQYF; cdr3_nt: TGCGCCAGCAGCCAAGTCTCTCAGGCTTCCTACGAGCAGTACTTC
j_call: TRBJ2-7; d_call: TRBD1; clone_size: .; v_call: TRBV5-6; cdr3_aa: CASSFGTGGYEQYF; cdr3_nt: TGTGCCAGCAGCTTTGGGACAGGGGGCTACGAGCAGTACTTC
j_call: TRBJ1-1; d_call: .; clone_size: .; v_call: TRBV7-2; cdr3_aa: CASSSHGPRAEAFF; cdr3_nt: TGTGCCAGCAGCTCTCACGGGCCGCGCGCTGAAGCTTTCTTT
j_call: TRBJ1-5; d_call: .; clone_size: .; v_call: TRBV19; cdr3_aa: CASSIQWADRYQPQHF; cdr3_nt: TGTGCCAGTAGTATACAGTGGGCCGATAGGTATCAGCCCCAGCATTTT
j_call: TRBJ1-6; d_call: TRBD1; clone_size: once; v_call: TRBV10-3; cdr3_aa: CAIGTDYNSPLHF; cdr3_nt: TGTGCCATCGGGACAGACTATAATTCACCCCTCCACTTT
j_call: TRBJ2-5; d_call: TRBD1; clone_size: .; v_call: TRBV6-1; cdr3_aa: CASSARDRVQETQYF; cdr3_nt: TGTGCCAGCAGTGCACGGGACAGGGTGCAAGAGACCCAGTACTTC
j_call: TRBJ1-2; d_call: TRBD1; clone_size: .; v_call: TRBV5-6; cdr3_aa: CASLPGTGPISGDGYTF; cdr3_nt: TGTGCCAGCTTACCCGGGACAGGGCCTATTTCCGGGGATGGCTACACCTTC